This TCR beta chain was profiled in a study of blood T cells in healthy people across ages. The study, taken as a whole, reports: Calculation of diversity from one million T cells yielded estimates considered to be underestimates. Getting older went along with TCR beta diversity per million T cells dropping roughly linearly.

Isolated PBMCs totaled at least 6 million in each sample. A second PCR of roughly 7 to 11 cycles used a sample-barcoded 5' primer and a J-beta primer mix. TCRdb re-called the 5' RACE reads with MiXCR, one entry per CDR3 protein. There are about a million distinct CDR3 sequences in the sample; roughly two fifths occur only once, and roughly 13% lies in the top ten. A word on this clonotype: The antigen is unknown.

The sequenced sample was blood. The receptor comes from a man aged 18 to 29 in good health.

CDR3 sequence reads: CASSVEAGNYGYTF. The CDR3 region has the DNA TGTGCCAGCAGCGTAGAGGCAGGGAACTATGGCTACACCTTC. V gene TRBV7-2 combines with J gene TRBJ1-2, with D maybe TRBD1 (5 bases). This CDR3 comprises 14 residues. V was cut by 5 bases and J by 2 bases, with 12 bases left in between. Germline V gene data show CDR1 as SGHTA and CDR2 as FQGNSA.